The 27 T cell receptor beta chains below come from one sample, sequenced in a study of blood T cell repertoires in COVID-19. Profiling relied on immunoSEQ multiplex PCR, and the TCRdb table lists in-frame clones only, not all of them. The sample includes some 270,000 clones, approximately 89% of them seen just once. What was sequenced was peripheral blood. These receptors originate from a woman aged 55-75 years who had recovered from COVID-19.

The chain couples TRBV28 to TRBJ1-3, with D perhaps TRBD1 (6 bases). Germline V gives CDR1 MDHEN, CDR2 SYDVKM. Between the trimmed V and J ends, which lost 4 bases and 7 bases, there was a span of 17 bases. CDR3 size: 15 residues. The CDR3 sequence is CASSSPGGRRNTIYF. For the CDR3, the DNA is TGTGCCAGCAGTTCCCCCGGGGGGCGAAGGAACACCATATATTTT.

The CDR3 protein is CASSSGRHSYNSPLHF. CDR3 in DNA: TGTGCCAGCAGTTCAGGCAGGCACTCCTATAATTCACCCCTCCACTTT. V is TRBV27 and J is TRBJ1-6; D is ambiguous. Germline V gives CDR1 MNHEY, CDR2 SMNVEV (reference sequence). The CDR3 spans 16 residues. The V gene lost 4 bases and the J gene lost 0 bases, with 10 bases spanning the gap.

The CDR3 protein is CATSDLRGTEAFF. The DNA for the CDR3 is TGTGCCACCAGTGATTTAAGGGGCACTGAAGCTTTCTTT. V and J are TRBV24-1 and TRBJ1-1; D is possibly TRBD1 (5 bases). Germline values: CDR1 KGHDR, CDR2 SFDVKD. Trimming removed 1 base from V and 4 bases from J, with 6 bases in between. The CDR3 sequence is 13 residues long.

This rearrangement joins TRBV7-3 to TRBJ1-2; TRBD1 aligns across 7 bases. Germline CDR1 is SGHTA and CDR2 is FQGTGA. V trimming: 5 bases; J trimming: 3 bases; junction bases outside the gene matches: 3. The CDR3 totals 13 residues. The CDR3 protein is CASSPGQYYGYTF. The CDR3 nucleotides are TGTGCCAGCAGCCCGGGACAGTACTATGGCTACACCTTC.

The chain employs TRBV4-2 and TRBJ2-1; D possibly corresponds to TRBD1 (6 bases). The CDR3 runs 16 residues. The V end lost 4 bases, the J end lost 0 bases, and 13 bases lay between the germline ends. Germline loops: CDR1 LGHNA, CDR2 YNFKEQ. CDR3 nucleotide sequence: TGTGCCAGCAGCCCCGTAAGGGGGAACTCCTACAATGAGCAGTTCTTC. Translated, it gives CASSPVRGNSYNEQFF.

The V and J genes are TRBV2 and TRBJ2-5; 12 nucleotides agree with TRBD2. Germline lookup yields CDR1 SNHLY and CDR2 FYNNEI. V trimming: 5 bases; J trimming: 0 bases; junction bases outside the gene matches: 1. This CDR3 spans 15 amino acids. The CDR3 sequence: CASSRLAGDQETQYF. CDR3 DNA sequence: TGTGCCAGCAGTCGACTAGCGGGGGACCAAGAGACCCAGTACTTC.

The J gene is TRBJ2-1, the V gene TRBV9; D might be TRBD2 (5 bases). CDR1 and CDR2 from the germline V gene are SGDLS and YYNGEE. This CDR3 has 12 amino acids. V was shortened by 4 bases and J by 8 bases, with 10 bases between the two germline ends. The CDR3 DNA follows: TGTGCCAGCAGCCCGAGCGGAGATGAGCAGTTCTTC. Its protein is CASSPSGDEQFF. The whole variable domain, filled in from reference TRBV9 and TRBJ2-1, reads DSGVTQTPKHLITATGQRVTLRCSPRSGDLSVYWYQQSLDQGLQFLIQYYNGEERAKGNILERFSAQQFPDLHSELNLSSLELGDSALYFCASSPSGDEQFFGPGTRLTVL.

The chain carries TRBV5-6 and TRBJ2-1, with no clear D. This CDR3 has 11 amino acids. Germline-derived CDR1 and CDR2 are SGHDT and YYEEEE. Trimming cost V 5 bases and J 10 bases, with 10 bases left between them. CDR3 region: CASSYRLEQFF. CDR3 in DNA: TGTGCCAGCAGTTATAGACTGGAGCAGTTCTTC.

The rearrangement links TRBV7-2 to TRBJ2-1; 10 nucleotides agree with TRBD2. Trimming took 1 base from V and 10 from J; bases not matched to a gene: 16. CDR1 SGHTA and CDR2 FQGNSA come from the germline V gene. This CDR3 is 18 amino acids long. The CDR3 loop is CASSLVVTGPSGGYEQFF. CDR3 coding DNA: TGTGCCAGCAGCTTAGTGGTCACAGGGCCTAGCGGGGGCTACGAGCAGTTCTTC.

There are a few counts of this clone. The chain employs TRBV13 and TRBJ1-2, with 8 bases fitting TRBD1. V lost 5 bases and J lost 3; bases outside the gene matches: 8. Germline loops: CDR1 PRHDT, CDR2 FYEKMQ (reference sequence). This CDR3 comprises 15 residues. Written as DNA, the CDR3 is TGTGCCAGCAGCCTTAGAGGACAGGGCGACTATGGCTACACCTTC. Its protein is CASSLRGQGDYGYTF.

The chain links TRBV5-4 to TRBJ2-2; TRBD2 aligns across 12 bases. Germline CDR1 SGHNT, CDR2 YYREEE (reference sequence). J was trimmed by 4 bases and V by 1 base; bases with no gene match: 2. The CDR3 is made up of 16 amino acids. This chain's CDR3 is CASSLPSGGGTGELFF. The CDR3 DNA is TGTGCCAGCAGCTTGCCTAGCGGGGGGGGCACCGGGGAGCTGTTTTTT.

This sequence joins TRBV4-2 and TRBJ2-7; 7 nucleotides agree with TRBD2. The CDR3 runs 15 residues. Germline CDR1 reads LGHNA; CDR2 reads YNFKEQ. Trimming removed 4 bases from V and 5 bases from J; junction bases left unmatched: 11. Here the CDR3 reads CASSLSGGGPNEQYF. DNA of the CDR3: TGTGCCAGCAGCCTGTCGGGGGGAGGGCCTAACGAGCAGTACTTC.

This clone has a single count. V is TRBV5-5 and J is TRBJ1-1; possibly TRBD1 for D (5 bases). The V gene lost 4 bases and the J gene lost 9 bases, with 28 bases spanning the gap. This CDR3 is 17 amino acids long. The germline V gene has CDR1 SGHKS and CDR2 YYEKEE (reference sequence). The CDR3 DNA reads as TGTGCCAGCAGCCCATACACAGGTACGACGCGAAGCCGAAAAGCTTTCTTT. It specifies CASSPYTGTTRSRKAFF.

The rearrangement links TRBV3-1 (or the pseudogene TRBV3-2) to TRBJ1-2, with a weak D call TRBD1 (5 bases). The germline CDR1 and CDR2 sequences are LGHDT and YNNKEL (reference sequence). The germline V and J ends were trimmed by 1 base and 5 bases, with 14 bases remaining between them. The CDR3 extends over 15 amino acids. The CDR3 region is CASSQGGSRVYGYTF. The CDR3 DNA sequence: TGTGCCAGCAGCCAAGGGGGAAGCAGGGTATATGGCTACACCTTC.

This rearrangement joins TRBV2 to TRBJ1-2; D possibly corresponds to TRBD1 (6 bases). The CDR3 covers 12 residues. Germline V lookup: CDR1 SNHLY, CDR2 FYNNEI. V lost 4 bases to trimming and J lost 4 bases, with 7 bases between them. CDR3 amino acids: CASSGQVYGYTF. CDR3 coding DNA: TGTGCCAGCAGTGGACAGGTCTATGGCTACACCTTC.

Notes on this clone: The junction differs from germline at one of its ends, possibly a read error. V gene TRBV3-1 (or the pseudogene TRBV3-2) combines with J gene TRBJ1-2, with 8 nucleotides matching TRBD1. Germline V lookup: CDR1 LGHDT, CDR2 YNNKEL (reference sequence). The CDR3 consists of 15 residues. CDR3 DNA sequence: TGTACCAGCAGTTACTACGGACAGGGAGGCTATGGCTACACCTTC. It specifies CTSSYYGQGGYGYTF.

The chain employs TRBV27 and TRBJ1-2, with TRBD1 as a possible D gene (6 bases). V was pared by 6 bases and J by 6 bases, with 14 bases between. The CDR3 is made up of 13 amino acids. Germline values: CDR1 MNHEY, CDR2 SMNVEV (reference sequence). CDR3 residues: CASRLQGRDGYTF. In nucleotides, the CDR3 is TGTGCCAGCAGACTACAGGGAAGAGATGGCTACACCTTC.

This clone was seen only a few times. This sequence joins TRBV28 and TRBJ1-6; TRBD1 is a possible D gene (6 bases). The V end lost 3 bases, the J end lost 10 bases, and 22 bases lay between the germline ends. The length of the CDR3 is 17 residues. Germline CDR1 and CDR2: MDHEN and SYDVKM. The CDR3 protein is CASSFLTNQNRESPLHF. The CDR3 DNA is TGTGCCAGCAGTTTTTTGACAAACCAGAACAGGGAGTCACCCCTCCACTTT.

The rearrangement uses TRBV25-1 and TRBJ1-2; the D gene is possibly TRBD1 (5 bases). This CDR3 has 11 residues. Germline V CDR1 and CDR2: MGHDK, SYGVNS. V lost 7 bases and J lost 8, with 11 bases in between. The CDR3 DNA follows: TGTGCCAGCATGCTGCGGGGCGGCTACACCTTC. This gives the protein CASMLRGGYTF.

The chain uses TRBV14 and TRBJ2-7; TRBD1 agrees at 7 bases. Germline CDR1 and CDR2: SGHDN and FVKESK. The CDR3 has 15 residues. V was pared by 0 bases and J by 2 bases, with 4 bases of the junction left unmatched. CDR3 nucleotide sequence: TGTGCCAGCAGCCAAGAGACAGGGCGGCCCTACGAGCAGTACTTC. Translated, it gives CASSQETGRPYEQYF.

The chain employs TRBV10-3 and TRBJ2-3; possible D gene TRBD2, 6 bases. CDR1 and CDR2 from the germline V gene are ENHRY and SYGVKD. The CDR3 covers 14 residues. Trimming took off 7 bases at V and 0 bases at J, with 11 bases between the two ends. CDR3 nucleotide sequence: TGTGCCATCAATGGGGGGATTAGCACAGATACGCAGTATTTT. This translates into CAINGGISTDTQYF.

The V gene is TRBV5-6, the J gene TRBJ1-1; a weak D match, TRBD1 (5 bases). Germline CDR1 reads SGHDT; CDR2 reads YYEEEE. Trimming pared 4 bases from V and 8 bases from J, leaving 18 bases between. CDR3 length equals 14 residues. DNA for the CDR3: TGTGCCAGCAGCCGCTGGGACTTTCCTTACGAAGCTTTCTTT. As protein: CASSRWDFPYEAFF.

The chain couples TRBV5-6 to TRBJ1-2; 9 bases fit TRBD1. J gave up 5 bases and V 2 bases, and 19 bases lay outside the gene matches. In germline, CDR1 is SGHDT, CDR2 YYEEEE. The CDR3 totals 19 residues. The CDR3, as DNA: TGTGCCAGCAGCTTATCTGCCGGGACAGGGTTTAGGTATGAATATGGCTACACCTTC. It yields the protein CASSLSAGTGFRYEYGYTF. The variable domain in full, with the rest retrieved from reference TRBV5-6 and TRBJ1-2, is DAGVTQSPTHLIKTRGQQVTLRCSPKSGHDTVSWYQQALGQGPQFIFQYYEEEERQRGNFPDRFSGHQFPNYSSELNVNALLLGDSALYLCASSLSAGTGFRYEYGYTFGSGTRLTVV.

The rearrangement links TRBV27 to TRBJ2-7, with TRBD1 matching 9 bases. V lost 5 bases, J lost 4 bases, and 3 bases stayed unmatched. The CDR3 has 13 residues. Germline V gene data show CDR1 as MNHEY and CDR2 as SMNVEV (reference sequence). For the CDR3, the DNA is TGTGCCAGCAGTAACAGGGGGCCGTACGAGCAGTACTTC. Residues: CASSNRGPYEQYF.

The chain recombines TRBV5-1 with TRBJ1-2; 9 bases fit TRBD1. V was clipped by 5 bases and J by 1 base; unmatched bases: 21. The CDR3 extends over 20 amino acids. Germline V gives CDR1 SGHRS, CDR2 YFSETQ. CDR3 bases: TGCGCCAGCAGTATGGTTTGGCGGTGGAGACAGGGGGTCGGTAACTATGGCTACACCTTC. As protein: CASSMVWRWRQGVGNYGYTF.

The rearrangement links TRBV20-1 to TRBJ2-3, with D unclear. Per the germline V gene, CDR1 is DFQATT and CDR2 is SNEGSKA (reference sequence). The length of the CDR3 is 11 residues. Between the trimmed V and J ends, which lost 8 bases and 6 bases, there was a span of 12 bases. The CDR3, as DNA: TGCAGTCAAACCACGCGGGATACGCAGTATTTT. This translates into CSQTTRDTQYF.

This chain connects TRBV5-1 to TRBJ1-1, with no clear D. CDR3 length equals 13 residues. The ends were cut back, 6 bases at V and 0 bases at J, with 9 bases in the middle. Germline V CDR1 and CDR2: SGHRS, YFSETQ. CDR3 amino acids: CASKQELNTEAFF. The CDR3 coding sequence is TGCGCCAGCAAGCAGGAATTGAACACTGAAGCTTTCTTT.